This T cell receptor (beta chain) was captured by sequencing in a study of blood T cell repertoires in COVID-19. Whole-study context: Whether acute or convalescent, the COVID-19 samples came from the United States, Italy and Spain. PBMCs, B-cell-depleted T cells, or T cells provided the cDNA or gDNA that made up the material.

Germline V gene data show CDR1 as ENHRY and CDR2 as SYGVKD. V shed 4 bases and J shed 1 base, with 12 bases lying between them. This CDR3 comprises 15 residues. Original analysis: The assay estimated nucleated cells by amplifying reference gene primers. TCRdb's table, derived via immunoSEQ multiplex PCR, lists solely in-frame clones and lacks some. For V, J and clone size, that table is used; D and trimming come from the DNA. This sample has more than 300,000 clones, with about 90% found just once. Enrolment of Seattle patients took place during active infection, and they were followed longitudinally.

The receptor was isolated from a woman younger than 45 with COVID-19, enrolled during active disease. Sequences were obtained from peripheral blood. V gene TRBV10-3 combines with J gene TRBJ2-3; maybe TRBD1 (7 bases). In DNA form, the CDR3 reads TGTGCCATCAGTGCAGGGGGGCATCGCACAGATACGCAGTATTTT. It yields the protein CAISAGGHRTDTQYF.